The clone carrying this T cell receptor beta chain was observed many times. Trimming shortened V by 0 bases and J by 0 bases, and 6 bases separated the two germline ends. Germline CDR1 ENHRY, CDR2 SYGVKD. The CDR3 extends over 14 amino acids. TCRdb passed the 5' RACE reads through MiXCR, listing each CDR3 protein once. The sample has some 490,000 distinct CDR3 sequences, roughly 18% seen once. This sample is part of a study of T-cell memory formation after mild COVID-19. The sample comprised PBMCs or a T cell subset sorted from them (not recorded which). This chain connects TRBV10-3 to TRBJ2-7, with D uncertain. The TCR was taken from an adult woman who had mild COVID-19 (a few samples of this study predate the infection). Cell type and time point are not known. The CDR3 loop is CAISESQDSYEQYF. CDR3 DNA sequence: TGTGCCATCAGTGAGTCCCAGGACTCCTACGAGCAGTACTTC.